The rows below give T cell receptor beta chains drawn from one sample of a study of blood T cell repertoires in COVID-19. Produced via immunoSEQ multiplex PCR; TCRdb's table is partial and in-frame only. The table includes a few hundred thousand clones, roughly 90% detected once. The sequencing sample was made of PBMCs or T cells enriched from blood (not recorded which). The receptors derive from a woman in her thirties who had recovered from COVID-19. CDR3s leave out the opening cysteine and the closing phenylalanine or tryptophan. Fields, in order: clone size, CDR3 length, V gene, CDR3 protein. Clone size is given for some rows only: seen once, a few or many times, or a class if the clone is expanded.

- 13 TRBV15 ATSNVQLSNQPQH
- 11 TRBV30 AWTRQGSMDYT
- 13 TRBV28 ASSAGWGENYGYT
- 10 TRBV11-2 ASSQAGQAKY
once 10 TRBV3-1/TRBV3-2 ASSLVRETQY
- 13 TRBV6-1 ASSEVSSGREEQF
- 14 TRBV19 ASREYSGWSYNEQF
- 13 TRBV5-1 ASSGTGALNTEAF
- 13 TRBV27 ASRQTSGGVNEQF
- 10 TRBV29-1 SAREGHTEAF
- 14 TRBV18 ASSPQGAPGANVLT
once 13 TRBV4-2 ASSQGLTLYNEQF
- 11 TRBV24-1 ATCLCGRITQY
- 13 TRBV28 ASSWTGTLSYEQY
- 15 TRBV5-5 ASSYHPPDSYQETQY
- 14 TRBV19 ASRVGSQGRNTEAF
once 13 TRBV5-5 ASSQFRDKKNIQY
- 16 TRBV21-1 ASSTRTSGGYRTDTQY
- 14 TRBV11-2 ASSWGRGLLGETQY
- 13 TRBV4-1 ASSQATGVTGELF
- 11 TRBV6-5 ASSFGPPYGYT
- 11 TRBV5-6 ASSTSPGSPLH
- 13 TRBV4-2 ASSPERLRNTEAF
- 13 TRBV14 ASSQVGTAPYEQY
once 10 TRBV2 ASKGDDYGYT
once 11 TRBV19 ASSPRGRGEAF
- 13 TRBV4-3 ASSQDRPSTDTQY
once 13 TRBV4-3 ASSQDTGMNGELF
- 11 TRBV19 ASRSRDTGTQY
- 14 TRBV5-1 ASSLSSGSPYNEQF
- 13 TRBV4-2 ASSQDLGANYGYT
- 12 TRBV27 ASSSGVNTGELF
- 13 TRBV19 ASSINQGAREKLF
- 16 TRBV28 ASRPPPGQGAGSYEQY
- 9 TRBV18 ASSQGTEQY
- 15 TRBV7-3 ASSFLSAGTRGETQY
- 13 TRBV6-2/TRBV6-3 ASSDPGTGNLGYT
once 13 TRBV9 ASSLRQGGNYGYT
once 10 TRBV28 ASSWPGNEQF
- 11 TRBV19 ASTSDRNTEAF
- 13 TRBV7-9 ASSLSRASYNEQF
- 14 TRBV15 ATSRGLDSGRPTQY
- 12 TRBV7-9 ASSLGSELGELF
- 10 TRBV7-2 ASLGTDYGYT
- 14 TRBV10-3 AISESTVVSGNTIY
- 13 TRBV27 ASRGGGGLTGELF
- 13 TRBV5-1 ASSLGDGSNYGYT
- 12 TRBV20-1 SASGRTSTDTQY
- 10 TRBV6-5 ASAESNYGYT
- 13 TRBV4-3 ASSQDRYSNQPQH